The T cell receptor beta chain under discussion was sequenced for a study of blood T cells in healthy people across ages. Using a J-beta primer mix together with a sample-barcoded 5' primer, a second PCR was run for roughly 6 to 12 cycles. TCRdb re-derived calls from the 5' RACE reads in MiXCR, one entry per CDR3 protein. The repertoire holds roughly 800,000 distinct CDR3 sequences, over 45% seen once, with approximately 20% in the top ten. Study-level findings and limits: In older individuals, TCR beta diversity per million T cells was lower, falling roughly linearly with age.

Points on this clonotype: What it binds is unknown.

Trimming removed 1 base from V and 0 bases from J, with 6 bases in between. This CDR3 is 14 amino acids long. CDR1 KGHSH and CDR2 LQKENI come from the germline V gene. A minimum of 5 micrograms of total RNA was extracted per sample. The clonotype comes from a man aged 25-45 years in good health. The chain carries TRBV18 and TRBJ2-5, with D unclear. The sequenced sample was blood. Here the CDR3 reads CASSPLGNQETQYF. The DNA for the CDR3 is TGTGCCAGCTCACCACTGGGGAACCAAGAGACCCAGTACTTC.